This T cell receptor beta chain was captured by sequencing in a study of blood T cell repertoires in COVID-19. Study context: Specimens from acute and convalescent COVID-19 originated in the United States, Italy and Spain.

The CDR3 covers 16 residues. V was trimmed by 3 bases and J by 3 bases, leaving 14 bases between them. Germline V CDR1 and CDR2: MNHEY, SMNVEV (reference sequence). Profiled with immunoSEQ multiplex PCR; TCRdb holds only in-frame clones, not every one. The data contain 300,000 to 450,000 clones, about 88% of them singletons. The chain is built from TRBV27 and TRBJ1-4; TRBD1 is a possible D gene (5 bases). The clonotype originates from a human donor in a cohort sampled during active COVID-19. The specimen was peripheral blood. This chain's CDR3 is CASSLRGAPANEKLFF. For the CDR3, the DNA is TGTGCCAGCAGTTTGCGCGGGGCCCCCGCTAATGAAAAACTGTTTTTT.